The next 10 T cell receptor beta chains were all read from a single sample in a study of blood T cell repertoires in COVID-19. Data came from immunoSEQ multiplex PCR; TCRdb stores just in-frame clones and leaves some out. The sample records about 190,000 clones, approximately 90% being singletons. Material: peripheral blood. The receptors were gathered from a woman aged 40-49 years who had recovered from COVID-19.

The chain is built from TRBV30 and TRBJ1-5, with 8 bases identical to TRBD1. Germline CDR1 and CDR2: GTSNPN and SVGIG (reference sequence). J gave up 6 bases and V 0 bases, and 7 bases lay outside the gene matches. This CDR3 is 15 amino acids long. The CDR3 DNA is TGTGCCTGGAGTGTAGGACAGGGTGAATCTCAGCCCCAGCATTTT. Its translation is CAWSVGQGESQPQHF.

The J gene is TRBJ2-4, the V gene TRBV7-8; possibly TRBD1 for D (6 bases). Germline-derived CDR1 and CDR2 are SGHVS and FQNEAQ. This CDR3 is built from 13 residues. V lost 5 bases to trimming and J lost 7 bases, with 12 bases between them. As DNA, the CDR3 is TGTGCCAGCAGCACAGGGTTGAGGAACATTCAGTACTTC. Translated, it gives CASSTGLRNIQYF.

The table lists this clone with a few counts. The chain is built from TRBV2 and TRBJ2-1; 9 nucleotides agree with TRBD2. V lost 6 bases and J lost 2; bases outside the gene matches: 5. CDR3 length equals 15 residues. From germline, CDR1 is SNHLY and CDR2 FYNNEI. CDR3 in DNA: TGTGCCAGCAGCCCAGGACTAGCGACCTACAATGAGCAGTTCTTC. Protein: CASSPGLATYNEQFF.

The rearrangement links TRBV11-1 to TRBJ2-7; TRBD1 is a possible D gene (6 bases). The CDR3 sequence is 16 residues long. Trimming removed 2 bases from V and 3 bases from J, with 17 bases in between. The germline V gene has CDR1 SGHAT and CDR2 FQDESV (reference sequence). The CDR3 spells CASSLMPDRGGYEQYF. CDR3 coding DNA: TGTGCCAGCAGCTTAATGCCCGACAGAGGGGGCTACGAGCAGTACTTC.

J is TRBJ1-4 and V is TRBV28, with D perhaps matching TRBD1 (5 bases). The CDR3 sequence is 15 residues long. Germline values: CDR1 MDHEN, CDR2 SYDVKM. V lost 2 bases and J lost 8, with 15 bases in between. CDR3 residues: CASSLTDPGGEKLFF. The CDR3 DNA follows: TGTGCCAGCAGTTTAACGGACCCGGGGGGGGAAAAACTGTTTTTT.

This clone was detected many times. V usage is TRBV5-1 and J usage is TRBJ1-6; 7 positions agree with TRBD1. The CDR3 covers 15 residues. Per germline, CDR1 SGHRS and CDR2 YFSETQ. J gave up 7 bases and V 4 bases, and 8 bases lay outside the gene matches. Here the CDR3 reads CASSLRQGGNSPLHF. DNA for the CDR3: TGCGCCAGCAGCCTTAGACAGGGAGGAAATTCACCCCTCCACTTT.

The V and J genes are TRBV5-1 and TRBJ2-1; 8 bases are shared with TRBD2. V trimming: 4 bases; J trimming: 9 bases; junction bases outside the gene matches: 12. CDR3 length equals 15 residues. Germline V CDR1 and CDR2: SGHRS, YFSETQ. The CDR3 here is CASSQIAGPRSEQFF. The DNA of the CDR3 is TGCGCCAGCAGCCAAATAGCGGGACCACGGAGTGAGCAGTTCTTC.

This chain's CDR3 is CASSLGTGNQPQHF. DNA of the CDR3: TGCGCCAGCAGCTTGGGAACAGGTAATCAGCCCCAGCATTTT. The chain uses TRBV5-1 and TRBJ1-5; TRBD1 is a possible D gene (5 bases). The ends were cut back, 0 bases at V and 4 bases at J, with 8 bases in the middle. The CDR3 length is 14 residues. From germline, CDR1 is SGHRS and CDR2 YFSETQ.

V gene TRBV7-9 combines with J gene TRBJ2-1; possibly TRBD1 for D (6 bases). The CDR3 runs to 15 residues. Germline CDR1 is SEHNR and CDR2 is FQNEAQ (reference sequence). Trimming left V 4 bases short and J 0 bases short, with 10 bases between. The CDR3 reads CASSSSDSSYNEQFF. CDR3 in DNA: TGTGCCAGCAGCTCTTCGGACAGCTCCTACAATGAGCAGTTCTTC.

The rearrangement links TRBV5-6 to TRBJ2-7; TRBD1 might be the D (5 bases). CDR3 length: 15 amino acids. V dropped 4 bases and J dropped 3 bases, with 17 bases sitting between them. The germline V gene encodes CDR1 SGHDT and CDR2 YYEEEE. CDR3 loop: CASSLGADSSYEQYF. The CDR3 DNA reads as TGTGCCAGCAGCCTTGGGGCCGACAGTAGCTACGAGCAGTACTTC.